What follows are 26 T cell receptor beta chains derived from one specimen sequenced in a study of response to subunit inactivated influenza vaccine. MiXCR, applied by TCRdb to the RT-PCR reads, yields one record per CDR3 protein. This table holds some 160,000 distinct CDR3 sequences, roughly 10% found once. The specimen comprised non-naive T cells sorted from PBMCs, sampled roughly 47 days after vaccination. The source of these receptors is a man aged 50 to 59 who received an inactivated influenza vaccine.

The V gene is TRBV6-2 or TRBV6-3, the J gene TRBJ1-1; TRBD1 matches at 8 bases. The CDR3 loop spans 12 amino acids. Trimming cost V 6 bases and J 4 bases; bases outside gene matches: 1. CDR1 is MNHEY, CDR2 SVGEGT, per germline. CDR3 protein: CASSTGGTEAFF. CDR3 nucleotides: TGTGCCAGCAGCACAGGGGGCACTGAAGCTTTCTTT.

This clonotype was detected many times. The chain has TRBV6-5 and TRBJ2-5, with D perhaps TRBD1 (5 bases). Looked up from germline, CDR1 is MNHEY and CDR2 is SVGAGI. Trimming left V 0 bases short and J 4 bases short, with 18 bases between. CDR3 length: 17 residues. CDR3 residues: CASSYSTRVRDIETQYF. DNA for the CDR3: TGTGCCAGCAGTTACTCCACCCGCGTCAGGGATATAGAGACCCAGTACTTC.

Many counts were recorded for this clonotype. The chain links TRBV29-1 to TRBJ2-7; D gene unclear. Trimming shortened V by 5 bases and J by 6 bases, and 11 bases separated the two germline ends. Germline V gene data show CDR1 as SQVTM and CDR2 as ANQGSEA. The CDR3 totals 11 residues. CDR3 bases: TGCAGCGTTTCCGGAGCGTCCGAGCAGTACTTC. This sequence encodes CSVSGASEQYF.

About this clonotype itself: At one end, the junction sequence differs from germline, possibly due to a read error. This chain joins TRBV28 and TRBJ2-4; possibly TRBD1 for D (6 bases). Per the germline V gene, CDR1 is MDHEN and CDR2 is SYDVKM. The CDR3 covers 18 residues. CDR3 loop: CVSSFNMDRLIAKNIQYF. The CDR3 bases are TGTGTCAGCAGTTTCAACATGGACAGATTAATAGCCAAAAACATTCAGTACTTC. Full variable domain (remainder filled in from reference TRBV28 and TRBJ2-4): DVKVTQSSRYLVKRTGEKVFLECVQDMDHENMFWYRQDPGLGLRLIYFSYDVKMKEKGDIPEGYSVSREKKERFSLILESASTNQTSMYLCVSSFNMDRLIAKNIQYFGAGTRLSVL.

In this sample, this clonotype turned up a few times. This chain connects TRBV2 to TRBJ2-1; 8 nucleotides match TRBD2. The CDR3 covers 14 residues. Germline lookup yields CDR1 SNHLY and CDR2 FYNNEI. Trimming at V came to 8 bases and at J to 5 bases, leaving 8 bases not matched to a gene. The CDR3 DNA is TGTGCCAGCTTGGTCGGGAGGGGCAACAATGAGCAGTTCTTC. It codes for CASLVGRGNNEQFF.

The sample holds many counts of this clonotype. The CDR3 DNA reads as TGCAGTGCTTCGACTAGCGGGGGGAAAAACATTCAGTACTTC. Translating it yields CSASTSGGKNIQYF. V is TRBV20-1 and J is TRBJ2-4; 13 nucleotides align to TRBD2. CDR3 length equals 14 residues. CDR1 DFQATT and CDR2 SNEGSKA come from the germline V gene (reference sequence). The V and J ends lost 5 bases and 4 bases, in that order; junction bases with no gene match: 2.

This clonotype was recorded a few times. The V call is TRBV29-1, the J call TRBJ2-7, with TRBD2 matching 10 bases. Germline loops: CDR1 SQVTM, CDR2 ANQGSEA. Trimming at V came to 7 bases and at J to 5 bases, leaving 5 bases not matched to a gene. The CDR3 covers 12 residues. Here the CDR3 reads CSASGGENEQYF. The CDR3 nucleotides are TGCAGCGCGAGCGGGGGGGAAAACGAGCAGTACTTC.

V is TRBV30 and J is TRBJ2-1; D is perhaps TRBD1 (5 bases). Germline CDR1 and CDR2: GTSNPN and SVGIG (reference sequence). Between the trimmed V and J ends, which lost 1 base and 7 bases, there was a span of 17 bases. This CDR3 has 15 amino acids. The CDR3 DNA sequence: TGTGCCTGGAGTGAGGGGCCCATACGGTCGAATGAGCAGTTCTTC. The encoded protein is CAWSEGPIRSNEQFF.

This clonotype has only a few counts. This CDR3 is CASSSTKTGNTIYF. The CDR3 DNA follows: TGTGCCAGCAGCTCTACAAAAACTGGAAACACCATATATTTT. This chain links TRBV6-1 with TRBJ1-3; no clear D gene. The V gene's germline CDR1 is MNHNS and CDR2 SASEGT. The V gene lost 6 bases and the J gene lost 2 bases, with 11 bases spanning the gap. The CDR3 extends over 14 amino acids.

V gene TRBV4-1 combines with J gene TRBJ2-1, with TRBD2 as a possible D gene (6 bases). The V gene's germline CDR1 is MGHRA and CDR2 YSYEKL. This CDR3 region has 16 residues. Trimming removed 1 base from V and 3 bases from J, with 13 bases in between. CDR3 in amino acids: CASSQAGGQGYNEQFF. CDR3 DNA sequence: TGCGCCAGCAGCCAAGCAGGAGGGCAAGGCTACAATGAGCAGTTCTTC.

CDR3 sequence: CASSLAVSVYEQYF. The CDR3 DNA is TGTGCCAGCAGCTTAGCGGTTTCAGTATACGAGCAGTACTTC. This chain links TRBV7-2 with TRBJ2-7; D is unclear. Trimming stripped 0 bases from V and 4 bases from J, with 10 bases between. This CDR3 contains 14 residues. Germline V CDR1 and CDR2: SGHTA, FQGNSA.

This clonotype showed up many times. This chain connects TRBV7-2 to TRBJ2-3; D unresolved. Germline CDR1 and CDR2: SGHTA and FQGNSA. The CDR3 extends over 14 amino acids. Trimming pared 4 bases from V and 4 bases from J, leaving 12 bases between. The CDR3, as DNA: TGTGCCAGCAGCTGGGTGGGCGGCCCAGATACGCAGTATTTT. This translates into CASSWVGGPDTQYF.

The chain couples TRBV6-2 or TRBV6-3 to TRBJ2-7; 7 bases fit TRBD2. Germline V gene sequence: CDR1 MNHEY, CDR2 SVGEGT. CDR3 length equals 15 residues. V dropped 7 bases and J dropped 0; count of bases not matched to a gene: 9. The CDR3 is CASTPSGASSYEQYF. The CDR3 DNA is TGTGCCAGCACTCCAAGCGGGGCGAGCTCCTACGAGCAGTACTTC.

The CDR3 DNA sequence: TGCAGTGCTAGAGCGACAGGGGGACTAGCGGGAGCTATGGACGAGCAGTACTTC. Translating gives CSARATGGLAGAMDEQYF. V is TRBV20-1 and J is TRBJ2-7, with 14 bases fitting TRBD2. With 1 base clipped from V and 5 bases from J, the junction kept 13 bases outside the gene matches. Germline CDR1 is DFQATT and CDR2 is SNEGSKA (reference sequence). The CDR3 has 18 amino acids.

The sample holds many counts of this clonotype. The chain joins TRBV4-1 to TRBJ2-1; D gene uncertain. CDR1 MGHRA and CDR2 YSYEKL come from the germline V gene. Deletions cut 0 bases from V and 8 bases from J, with 14 bases between. The CDR3 covers 15 residues. The CDR3 nucleotides are TGCGCCAGCAGCCAAGAGCCAGATTTATACTATGAGCAGTTCTTC. Translation gives CASSQEPDLYYEQFF.

This clonotype has only a few counts. This chain uses TRBV5-5 with TRBJ1-2; 7 positions agree with TRBD1. Trimming took 0 bases from V and 0 from J; bases not matched to a gene: 5. Germline V lookup: CDR1 SGHKS, CDR2 YYEKEE (reference sequence). The CDR3 loop spans 16 amino acids. CDR3 in DNA: TGTGCCAGCAGCTTGGCCGTGGGACAGACTAACTATGGCTACACCTTC. Its translation: CASSLAVGQTNYGYTF.

This clonotype was seen only a few times. The gene calls are TRBV5-1 and TRBJ1-2; no firm D call. The germline gives CDR1 SGHRS, CDR2 YFSETQ. The V end lost 1 base, the J end lost 2 bases, and 9 bases lay between the germline ends. The CDR3 is 14 amino acids. CDR3 protein: CASSLHSENYGYTF. The CDR3 nucleotides read TGCGCCAGCAGCTTGCACAGCGAAAACTATGGCTACACCTTC.

This clonotype was found a few times. The rearrangement links TRBV5-1 to TRBJ1-4; 9 positions agree with TRBD1. This CDR3 spans 15 amino acids. J gave up 5 bases and V 5 bases, and 7 bases lay outside the gene matches. Germline-derived CDR1 and CDR2 are SGHRS and YFSETQ. CDR3 sequence (DNA): TGCGCCAGCAGATTCCGGGACAGGGCGAATGAAAAACTGTTTTTT. It encodes CASRFRDRANEKLFF.

The genes are TRBV20-1 and TRBJ1-1; no reliable D call. The CDR3 spans 12 residues. V shed 3 bases and J shed 10 bases, with 15 bases lying between them. CDR1 is DFQATT and CDR2 is SNEGSKA in the germline V gene (reference sequence). CDR3 region: CSARGPGNGAFF. The CDR3 region has the DNA TGCAGTGCTAGGGGTCCCGGCAATGGAGCTTTCTTT.

This clonotype was seen only a few times. The chain joins TRBV6-1 to TRBJ1-5; no reliable D call. CDR1 MNHNS and CDR2 SASEGT come from the germline V gene. This CDR3 comprises 13 residues. The ends were cut back, 4 bases at V and 5 bases at J, with 9 bases in the middle. In nucleotides, the CDR3 is TGTGCCAGCAGTGGGCGGGTAGATCAGCCCCAGCATTTT. Translating gives CASSGRVDQPQHF.

This clonotype showed up just a few times. The chain joins TRBV20-1 to TRBJ2-1; 13 nucleotides match TRBD2. V shed 7 bases, J shed 8 bases, and the junction held 2 bases outside the gene matches. Germline CDR1 and CDR2: DFQATT and SNEGSKA (reference sequence). CDR3 length: 12 residues. CDR3 residues: CSGGLAGDEQFF. The CDR3 coding sequence is TGCAGTGGCGGACTAGCGGGAGATGAGCAGTTCTTC.

This clonotype has a handful of counts. The chain couples TRBV6-1 to TRBJ1-5; a possible D gene is TRBD1 (5 bases). The CDR3 totals 13 residues. Germline values: CDR1 MNHNS, CDR2 SASEGT. V was trimmed by 7 bases and J by 4 bases, leaving 11 bases between them. The CDR3 DNA follows: TGTGCCAGCACCAGACAGTTAAATCAGCCCCAGCATTTT. Protein product: CASTRQLNQPQHF.

This clonotype was seen only a few times. The rearrangement links TRBV20-1 to TRBJ1-5, with no clear D. Germline values: CDR1 DFQATT, CDR2 SNEGSKA (reference sequence). The CDR3 consists of 13 residues. V was cut by 1 base and J by 4 bases, with 8 bases left in between. CDR3 nucleotides: TGCAGTGCTAGAGTGACAATTAATCAGCCCCAGCATTTT. This codes for CSARVTINQPQHF.

V usage is TRBV2 and J usage is TRBJ2-7, with D unclear. CDR1 is SNHLY and CDR2 is FYNNEI in the germline V gene. This CDR3 comprises 11 residues. Trimming left V 7 bases short and J 3 bases short, with 7 bases between. The CDR3 DNA sequence: TGTGCCAGCATCTCCGGCTACGAGCAGTACTTC. Translating it yields CASISGYEQYF.

The chain combines TRBV7-2 with TRBJ2-1, with 9 bases matching TRBD2. Germline CDR1 reads SGHTA; CDR2 reads FQGNSA. Germline trimming cut 5 bases from V and 9 bases from J; bases unmatched to any gene: 11. The CDR3 extends over 15 amino acids. CDR3 DNA sequence: TGTGCCAGCAGCAGTAGCGGGAGAGGCCCGATTGAGCAGTTCTTC. It yields the protein CASSSSGRGPIEQFF.

This chain links TRBV12-3 or TRBV12-4 with TRBJ2-6, with 9 positions matching TRBD1. The CDR3 totals 18 residues. The junction had 19 bases not matched to a gene; V was cut back by 11 bases and J by 5 bases. The DNA for the CDR3 is TGTGCCTTCAGTTTAGGGACAGGGAAAATTATTCGGGCCAACGTCCTGACTTTC. As protein: CAFSLGTGKIIRANVLTF.